The 10 T cell receptor beta chains listed next were all sequenced from one sample in a study of blood T cell repertoires in COVID-19. Assay used: immunoSEQ multiplex PCR; TCRdb lists only in-frame clones, some missing. This table has nearly 200,000 clones, 70% to 90% appearing once. The sample was peripheral blood. The receptors originated from a man in his sixties with COVID-19, enrolled during active disease.

V and J are TRBV12-5 and TRBJ1-2; TRBD1 agrees at 8 bases. CDR3 length: 16 amino acids. V gave up 5 bases and J gave up 4 bases; unmatched junction bases: 12. The germline V gene encodes CDR1 LGHNT and CDR2 FRNRAP. Here the CDR3 reads CASGEPNRGRTYGYTF. CDR3 in DNA: TGTGCTAGTGGTGAGCCCAACAGGGGGAGAACCTATGGCTACACCTTC.

V is TRBV6-5 and J is TRBJ1-2; tentative D call: TRBD1 (6 bases). V was pared by 7 bases and J by 7 bases, with 19 bases between. Germline CDR1 and CDR2: MNHEY and SVGAGI. The CDR3 is 14 residues long. CDR3 loop: CASNQQGRIPGYTF. The CDR3 bases are TGTGCCAGCAACCAGCAGGGGCGCATCCCTGGCTACACCTTC.

The chain employs TRBV18 and TRBJ1-2; the D is unclear. Germline CDR1 and CDR2: KGHSH and LQKENI. Trimming left V 6 bases short and J 2 bases short, with 10 bases between. The CDR3 runs 13 residues. CDR3: CASSVERNYGYTF. The CDR3 bases are TGTGCCAGCTCGGTAGAGCGGAACTATGGCTACACCTTC.

The CDR3 region has the DNA TGTGCCAGCAGATTCCAGGGTAAATCGGAGACCCAGTACTTC. Its translation is CASRFQGKSETQYF. The chain couples TRBV28 to TRBJ2-5, with a tentative D call TRBD1 (5 bases). V was pared by 6 bases and J by 5 bases, with 16 bases between. CDR3 size: 14 residues. CDR1 MDHEN and CDR2 SYDVKM come from the germline V gene. The whole variable domain, remainder taken from reference TRBV28 and TRBJ2-5, is DVKVTQSSRYLVKRTGEKVFLECVQDMDHENMFWYRQDPGLGLRLIYFSYDVKMKEKGDIPEGYSVSREKKERFSLILESASTNQTSMYLCASRFQGKSETQYFGPGTRLLVL.

J is TRBJ1-2 and V is TRBV30; a weak D match, TRBD1 (5 bases). With 3 bases removed from V and 8 bases from J, the gap between germline ends came to 13 bases. The germline V gene has CDR1 GTSNPN and CDR2 SVGIG (reference sequence). The CDR3 is 12 amino acids. The CDR3 DNA follows: TGTGCCTGGAGGGGGGGGTACCTGGGCTACACCTTC. Translation gives CAWRGGYLGYTF.

The chain carries TRBV4-2 and TRBJ2-3; 14 nucleotides match TRBD2. This CDR3 comprises 17 residues. Trimming took 1 base from V and 11 from J; bases not matched to a gene: 11. In germline, CDR1 is LGHNA, CDR2 YNFKEQ. The DNA of the CDR3 is TGTGCCAGCAGCCAAGGGGCCGGGACTAGCGGGAGTAGTGTGCAGTATTTT. Residues: CASSQGAGTSGSSVQYF.

The chain is built from TRBV28 and TRBJ2-1, with D perhaps TRBD1 (6 bases). This CDR3 spans 16 amino acids. V was pared by 5 bases and J by 6 bases, with 20 bases between. The germline V gene encodes CDR1 MDHEN and CDR2 SYDVKM. CDR3 region: CASSPAGTFDLNEQFF. The CDR3 nucleotides are TGTGCCAGCAGTCCCGCCGGGACATTCGACCTCAATGAGCAGTTCTTC.

Notes on this clone: This CDR3 is also generated by other DNA sequences in the sample. The chain is built from TRBV30 and TRBJ2-1, with D uncertain. The CDR3 extends over 11 amino acids. The V end was cut by 3 bases, the J end by 7 bases, with 7 bases between. Germline CDR1 is GTSNPN and CDR2 is SVGIG (reference sequence). The CDR3 protein is CAWSLGNEQFF. CDR3 in DNA: TGTGCCTGGAGCCTAGGAAATGAGCAGTTCTTC.

The CDR3 nucleotides are TGTGCCAGCAGCGTAGCGGGACAGGACAATCAGCCCCAGCATTTT. This gives the protein CASSVAGQDNQPQHF. The gene calls are TRBV9 and TRBJ1-5; 8 positions agree with TRBD1. J gave up 3 bases and V 0 bases, and 2 bases lay outside the gene matches. The CDR3 consists of 15 residues. Germline CDR1 SGDLS, CDR2 YYNGEE.

This chain joins TRBV5-4 and TRBJ2-1; 13 positions match TRBD2. This CDR3 has 15 amino acids. The V and J ends lost 0 bases and 8 bases, in that order; junction bases with no gene match: 2. CDR1 and CDR2 from the germline V gene are SGHNT and YYREEE (reference sequence). CDR3 nucleotide sequence: TGTGCCAGCAGCTTGGGACTAGCGGGAGGTTATGAGCAGTTCTTC. Translated: CASSLGLAGGYEQFF.